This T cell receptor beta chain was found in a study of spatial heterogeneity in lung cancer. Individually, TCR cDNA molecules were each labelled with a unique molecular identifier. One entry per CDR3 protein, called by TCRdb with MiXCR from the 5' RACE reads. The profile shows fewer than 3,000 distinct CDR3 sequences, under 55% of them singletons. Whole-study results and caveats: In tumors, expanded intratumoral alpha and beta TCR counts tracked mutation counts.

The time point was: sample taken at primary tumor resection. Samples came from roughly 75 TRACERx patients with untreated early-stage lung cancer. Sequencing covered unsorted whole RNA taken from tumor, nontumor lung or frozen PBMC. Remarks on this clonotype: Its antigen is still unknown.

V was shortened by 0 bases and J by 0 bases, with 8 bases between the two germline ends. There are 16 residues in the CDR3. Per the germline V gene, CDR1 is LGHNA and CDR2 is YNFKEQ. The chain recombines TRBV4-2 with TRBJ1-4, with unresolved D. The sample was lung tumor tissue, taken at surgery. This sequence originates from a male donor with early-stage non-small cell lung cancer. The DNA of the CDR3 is TGTGCCAGCAGCCAAGATAGTGGAGCAACTAATGAAAAACTGTTTTTT. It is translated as CASSQDSGATNEKLFF.